This TCR beta chain came from a study of regulatory T cells in long-lasting Graves disease. The CDR3 has 13 residues. Trimming removed 6 bases at V and 2 bases at J, with 11 bases between. Per germline, CDR1 MNHEY and CDR2 SMNVEV (reference sequence). Time point denoted: persistent/refractory GD, antithyroid drugs over 5 years with positive TRAb. Extracted PBMC RNA gave rise to the TCR library. Clinicians diagnosed Graves' disease using American Thyroid Association guidelines. A nine-milliliter sample of peripheral blood was drawn into EDTA tubes. Combining iRepertoire HTBI primers with Arm-PCR of CDR3 regions, the authors built TCR beta libraries. Using its own MiXCR run on the multiplex PCR reads, TCRdb lists one record per CDR3 protein. In the table there are about 470,000 distinct CDR3 sequences, less than 25% of which are singletons. In the case of this clonotype: Antigen specificity is unknown.

Whole-study findings and limits: Patients with persistent disease showed a bias toward TRBV28, TRBJ1-2 and TRBJ2-5.

The input for sequencing was peripheral blood mononuclear cells (PBMCs), taken when the disease was refractory, from a patient treated with antithyroid drugs. The gene calls are TRBV27 and TRBJ2-7; possibly TRBD1 or TRBD2 for D (6 bases each). The sequence was collected from a female donor with Graves disease. Written as DNA, the CDR3 is TGTGCCAGCAGGGACGGGGGCGCCTACGAGCAGTACTTC. Translating gives CASRDGGAYEQYF.